This T cell receptor beta chain was captured in a study of T cells in women clearing cervical HPV infection. Study-level background: Case blood was drawn a median about 23 weeks after lesion detection. HLA type stays a possible confounder, typing being limited. Study results and limitations: Cases carried less TRBV6-7 than controls: around 0.11% versus 0.15%.

Only in-frame clones appear in the TCRdb table, and some are missing; sequencing was by immunoSEQ multiplex PCR. Recorded for this sample: about 14,000 clones. Remarks on this clone: The antigen remains unidentified. The read terminates 3 residues ahead of where the CDR3 ends, so the germline J gene completes it.

CDR3 length equals 17 residues. Germline V CDR1 and CDR2: DFQATT, SNEGSKA (reference sequence). V shed 4 bases and J 1 base; nucleotides not matched to a gene: 13. The chain has TRBV20-1 and TRBJ2-3; 8 bases match TRBD2. Material: blood buffy coat. This sequence originates from a woman between 18 and 69 years old with a cervical HPV16 infection that either progressed to CIN3+ or cleared (not recorded which). Here the CDR3 reads CSAKILWGLGRTDTQYF. The DNA read from the CDR3 is TGCAGTGCTAAAATATTGTGGGGACTAGGGCGCACAGATACG.